What follows describes a single T cell receptor beta chain. The target antigen is unknown. The data are from a study of cytomegalovirus exposure and HLA in healthy donors. Study summary: The same platform as the approximately 670 first-cohort repertoires was used for the 90 to 150 validation repertoires, a later analysis reported.

The validation cohort, a group of around 120 subjects, included the donors and was separate from the roughly 600-subject first cohort. V was pared by 6 bases and J by 1 base, with 13 bases of the junction left unmatched. The germline gives CDR1 MNHEY, CDR2 SMNVEV (reference sequence). The CDR3 length is 17 residues. Notes on the study in general: TCR beta chains numbering more than 150 were designated cytomegalovirus-associated. Confirmation was obtained in vitro that a few CMV-associated chains are specific for CMV antigens.

Profiled with immunoSEQ multiplex PCR; TCRdb holds only in-frame clones, not every one. The sample holds fewer than 300,000 clones; 88% are singletons and the top ten take approximately 0.95%. The source of this sequence is a young woman in good health and CMV-seronegative. The specimen was PBMCs. The chain joins TRBV27 to TRBJ1-1; TRBD1 matches at 8 bases. The CDR3 protein is CASSLRTGTGPNTEAFF. CDR3 DNA sequence: TGTGCCAGCAGCCTCAGAACCGGGACAGGACCGAACACTGAAGCTTTCTTT.